The entry below describes one TCR beta chain. Its ends do not fully match the called genes, so a read error is possible. Sequencing relied on a cDNA template that was reverse transcribed from extracted RNA. Libraries were prepared by immunoSEQ multiplex PCR; TCRdb keeps only in-frame clonotypes and omits some of them. The data contain some 170,000 clones, roughly 60% of them singletons. This specimen comes from a study of CD8+ T cells in alopecia areata. The CDR3 is 12 residues long. CDR1 is SQVTM and CDR2 is ANQGSEA in the germline V gene. The sequences come from CD4+ T cells sorted from blood, collected at week 0. The chain combines TRBV29-1 with TRBJ2-3; 9 bases fit TRBD2. The TCR sequence derives from a human donor with alopecia areata. CDR3 region: CSATDVAGGCLF. The CDR3 region has the DNA TGCAGCGCCACCGATGTGGCGGGGGGGTGTCTATTT.